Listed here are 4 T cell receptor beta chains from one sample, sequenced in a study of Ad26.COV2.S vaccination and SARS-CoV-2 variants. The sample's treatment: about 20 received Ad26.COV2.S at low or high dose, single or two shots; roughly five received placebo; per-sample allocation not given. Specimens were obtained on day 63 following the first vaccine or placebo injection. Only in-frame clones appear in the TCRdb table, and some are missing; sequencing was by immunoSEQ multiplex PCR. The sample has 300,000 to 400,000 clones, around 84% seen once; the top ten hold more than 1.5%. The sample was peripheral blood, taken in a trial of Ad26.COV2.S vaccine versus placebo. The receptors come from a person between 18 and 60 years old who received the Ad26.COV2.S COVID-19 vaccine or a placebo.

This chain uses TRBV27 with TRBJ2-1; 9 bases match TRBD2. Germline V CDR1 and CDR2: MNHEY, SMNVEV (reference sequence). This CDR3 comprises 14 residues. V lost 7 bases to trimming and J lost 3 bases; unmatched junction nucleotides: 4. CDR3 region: CASTLSGSYNEQFF. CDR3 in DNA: TGTGCCAGCACTCTTAGCGGGAGCTACAATGAGCAGTTCTTC.

DNA for the CDR3: TGTGCCTGGAGTGGGGACAGGGGACAAGAGACCCAGTACTTC. Amino acid sequence: CAWSGDRGQETQYF. The rearrangement uses TRBV30 and TRBJ2-5; 10 bases are a match to TRBD1. The CDR3 has 14 residues. Looked up from germline, CDR1 is GTSNPN and CDR2 is SVGIG (reference sequence). The V and J ends lost 1 base and 2 bases, in that order; junction bases with no gene match: 1.

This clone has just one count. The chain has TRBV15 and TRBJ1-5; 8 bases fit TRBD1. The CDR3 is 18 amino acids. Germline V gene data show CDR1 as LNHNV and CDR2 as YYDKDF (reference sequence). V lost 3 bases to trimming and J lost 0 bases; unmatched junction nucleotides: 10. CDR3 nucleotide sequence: TGTGCCACCAGCAGCGCTGGACAGGGCGGTGGTAGCAATCAGCCCCAGCATTTT. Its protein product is CATSSAGQGGGSNQPQHF.

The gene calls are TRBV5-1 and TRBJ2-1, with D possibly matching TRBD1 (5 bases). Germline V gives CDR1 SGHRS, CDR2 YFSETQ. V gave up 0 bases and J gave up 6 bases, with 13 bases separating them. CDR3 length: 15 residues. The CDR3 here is CASSLEAGKANEQFF. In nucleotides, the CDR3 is TGCGCCAGCAGCTTGGAGGCAGGGAAGGCCAATGAGCAGTTCTTC.